The TCR beta chain under discussion was sequenced for a study of cytomegalovirus exposure and HLA in healthy donors. On this clone: Its matching antigen is unknown.

The V end lost 5 bases, the J end lost 6 bases, and 13 bases lay between the germline ends. This CDR3 is built from 14 residues. The V gene's germline CDR1 is SGHNT and CDR2 YENEEA. The PCR employed 60 Vbeta primers together with 13 Jbeta primers. Libraries were prepared by immunoSEQ multiplex PCR; TCRdb keeps only in-frame clonotypes and omits some of them. The sample contains under 300,000 clones, over 70% of which appear only once. Broader study findings: The study had only CMV serostatus as immune exposure information. Most of the TCR beta V segments (in an earlier analysis) were productive either about 87% or about 30% of the time. As was reported, the HLA-A and HLA-B alleles of most subjects were accurately predicted from TCR beta sequences.

The material sequenced was PBMCs. The sequence came from a woman aged 55-75 years in good health and CMV-seropositive. This rearrangement joins TRBV11-3 to TRBJ2-2; no reliable D call. CDR3 nucleotides: TGTGCCAGCAGCCCCGGGTCTCGCTCCGGGGAGCTGTTTTTT. Amino acids: CASSPGSRSGELFF.